The TCR beta chain described here comes from a study of T cell responses to AZD1222 COVID-19 vaccine. Study-level findings and limits: Repertoires were collected only later (after the peak T cell response had occurred).

The CDR3 spans 14 residues. V shed 7 bases, J shed 0 bases, and the junction held 5 bases outside the gene matches. Germline CDR1 and CDR2: MNHEY and SVGAGI. To note about this clone: Its antigen is as yet unknown.

Assay: immunoSEQ multiplex PCR; the TCRdb copy retains only in-frame clones and omits some. This table has 150,000 to 190,000 clones, 90% to 95% appearing once. The TCR sequence derives from an adult who received the AZD1222 COVID-19 vaccine. The sequencing used peripheral blood, collected 28 days after the second AZD1222 dose. The rearrangement joins TRBV6-5 to TRBJ1-2; TRBD1 aligns across 7 bases. For the CDR3, the DNA is TGTGCCAGCACCAACAGGGGCACTAACTATGGCTACACCTTC. It is translated as CASTNRGTNYGYTF.